Detailed here is one TCR beta chain. The antigen is not known. This sample is part of a study of PD-1 blockade in mismatch repair-deficient tumors. Study background: Patients had around 11 mismatch repair-deficient cancer types, all previously treated and progressing. Notes on the study in general: Tumor-resident clones, often undetectable pretreatment in blood, expanded then contracted after pembrolizumab.

Mismatch repair deficiency was confirmed in all patients, by PCR or immunohistochemistry. Germline trimming cut 5 bases from V and 10 bases from J; bases unmatched to any gene: 13. Looked up from germline, CDR1 is MNHNY and CDR2 is SVGAGI (reference sequence). The CDR3 is made up of 16 amino acids. TCRdb keeps only in-frame clones here, not all; method: immunoSEQ multiplex PCR. The data contain fewer than 20,000 clones, roughly four fifths of them seen just once; the ten biggest clones take up 3% to 4%. The chain has TRBV6-6 and TRBJ1-6, with TRBD1 identical over 8 bases. The material was PBMCs, obtained 4 weeks after starting pembrolizumab. The clonotype originates from an adult with mismatch repair-deficient cancer. The CDR3 protein is CASSRAGQGGVSPLHF. In DNA form, the CDR3 reads TGTGCCAGCAGTCGCGCCGGACAGGGCGGTGTATCACCCCTCCACTTT.